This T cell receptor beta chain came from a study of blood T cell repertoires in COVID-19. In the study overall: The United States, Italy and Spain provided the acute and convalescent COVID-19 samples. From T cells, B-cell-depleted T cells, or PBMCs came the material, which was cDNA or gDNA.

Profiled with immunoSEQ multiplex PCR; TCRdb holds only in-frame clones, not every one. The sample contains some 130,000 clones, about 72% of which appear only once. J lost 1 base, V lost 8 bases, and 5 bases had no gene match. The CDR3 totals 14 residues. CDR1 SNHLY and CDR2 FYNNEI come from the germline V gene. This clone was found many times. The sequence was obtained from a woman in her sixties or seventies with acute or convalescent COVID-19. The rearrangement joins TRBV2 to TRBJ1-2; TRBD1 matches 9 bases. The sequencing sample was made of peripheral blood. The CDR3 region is CASAQTGGNYGYTF. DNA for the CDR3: TGTGCCAGCGCTCAGACAGGGGGTAACTATGGCTACACCTTC. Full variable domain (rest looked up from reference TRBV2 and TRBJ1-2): EPEVTQTPSHQVTQMGQEVILRCVPISNHLYFYWYRQILGQKVEFLVSFYNNEISEKSEIFDDQFSVERPDGSNFTLKIRSTKLEDSAMYFCASAQTGGNYGYTFGSGTRLTVV.